This T cell receptor beta chain was retrieved from a study of siplizumab effects on memory and regulatory T cells. The CDR3 loop spans 15 amino acids. The V end was cut by 6 bases, the J end by 0 bases, with 12 bases between. The germline V gene encodes CDR1 LNHDA and CDR2 SQIVND (reference sequence). Clones were sequenced by immunoSEQ multiplex PCR, and TCRdb holds only the in-frame ones, with some missing. Of 70,000 to 95,000 clones in the sample, roughly 96% are singletons; the top ten hold 0.031%. Naive, memory, effector memory and TEMRA subsets that were unstimulated underwent sequencing in a few donor pairs. This clone is a singleton in its sample. Its antigen is currently unknown. Study-wide results and caveats: Mapping to unstimulated subsets was achieved for only a minor fraction of alloreactive clones.

The clonotype was recovered from a human donor in good health. The sequencing input was naive CD4+ T cells sorted from blood. The chain links TRBV19 to TRBJ1-3; D perhaps matches TRBD1 (5 bases). The CDR3 DNA sequence: TGTGCCAGTAGCCCAGGAGGGGCCTCTGGAAACACCATATATTTT. The encoded protein is CASSPGGASGNTIYF.